This T cell receptor beta chain was sequenced for a study of shared clonotypes between healthy human individuals. Method: immunoSEQ multiplex PCR; TCRdb's copy keeps in-frame clones and lacks some. This sample has about 2 million clones, with roughly 96% found just once. V was clipped by 4 bases and J by 2 bases; unmatched bases: 3. This CDR3 region has 14 residues. Germline-derived CDR1 and CDR2 are MGHRA and YSYEKL. Material: naive CD4+ T cells sorted from blood. Subset described: CD45RA+ positively selected. The origin of this receptor is a man between 18 and 35 years old in good health. V is TRBV4-1 and J is TRBJ1-1; TRBD1 aligns across 8 bases. CDR3 sequence (DNA): TGCGCCAGCAGCCGAGGACAGGGCAACACTGAAGCTTTCTTT. As protein: CASSRGQGNTEAFF.